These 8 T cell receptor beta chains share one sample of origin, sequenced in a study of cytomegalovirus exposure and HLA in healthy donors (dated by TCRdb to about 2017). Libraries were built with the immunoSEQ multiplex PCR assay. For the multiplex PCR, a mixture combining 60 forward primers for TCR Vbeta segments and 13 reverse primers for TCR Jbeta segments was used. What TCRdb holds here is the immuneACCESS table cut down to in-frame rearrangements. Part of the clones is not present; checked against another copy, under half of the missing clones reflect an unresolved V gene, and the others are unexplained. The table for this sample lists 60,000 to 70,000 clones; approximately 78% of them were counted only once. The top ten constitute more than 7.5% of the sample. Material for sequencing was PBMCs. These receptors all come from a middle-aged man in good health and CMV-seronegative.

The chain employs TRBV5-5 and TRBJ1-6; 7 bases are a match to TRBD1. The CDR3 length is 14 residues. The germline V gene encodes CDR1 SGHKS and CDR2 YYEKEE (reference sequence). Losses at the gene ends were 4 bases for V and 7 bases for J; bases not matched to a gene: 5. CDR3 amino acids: CASSMGQWNSPLHF. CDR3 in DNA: TGTGCCAGCAGCATGGGACAGTGGAATTCACCCCTCCACTTT.

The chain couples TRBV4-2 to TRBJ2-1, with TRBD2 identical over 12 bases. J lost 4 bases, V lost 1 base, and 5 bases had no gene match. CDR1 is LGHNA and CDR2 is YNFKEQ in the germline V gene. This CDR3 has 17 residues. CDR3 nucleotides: TGTGCCAGCAGCCAAGCTCATCTAGCGGGAGGGTACAATGAGCAGTTCTTC. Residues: CASSQAHLAGGYNEQFF.

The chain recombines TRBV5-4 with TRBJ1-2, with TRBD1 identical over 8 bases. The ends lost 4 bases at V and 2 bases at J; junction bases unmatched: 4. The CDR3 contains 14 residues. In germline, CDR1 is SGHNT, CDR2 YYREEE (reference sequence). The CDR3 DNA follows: TGTGCCAGCAGCACCTCAGGGGGCAACTATGGCTACACCTTC. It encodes CASSTSGGNYGYTF.

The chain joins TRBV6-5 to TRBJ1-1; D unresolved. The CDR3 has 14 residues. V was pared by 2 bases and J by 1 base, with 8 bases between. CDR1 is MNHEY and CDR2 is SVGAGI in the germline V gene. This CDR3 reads CASSYETANTEAFF. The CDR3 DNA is TGTGCCAGCAGTTACGAAACAGCGAACACTGAAGCTTTCTTT.

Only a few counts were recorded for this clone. CDR3 sequence (DNA): TGTGCCAGCAGCTTAGTAGATGAGCAGTTCTTC. Translated: CASSLVDEQFF. The rearrangement links TRBV5-6 to TRBJ2-1, with D unclear. The CDR3 contains 11 residues. Trimming pared 2 bases from V and 8 bases from J, leaving 5 bases between. The germline V gene has CDR1 SGHDT and CDR2 YYEEEE.

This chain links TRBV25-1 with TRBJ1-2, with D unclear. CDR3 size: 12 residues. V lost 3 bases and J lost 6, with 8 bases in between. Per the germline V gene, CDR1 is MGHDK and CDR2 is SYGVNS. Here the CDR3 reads CASSDPRDGYTF. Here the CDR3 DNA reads TGTGCCAGCAGTGATCCGAGGGATGGCTACACCTTC.

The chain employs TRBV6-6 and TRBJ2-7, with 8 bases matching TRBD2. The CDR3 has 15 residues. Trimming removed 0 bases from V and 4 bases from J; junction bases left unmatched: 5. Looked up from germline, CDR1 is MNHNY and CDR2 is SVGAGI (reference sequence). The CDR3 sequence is CASSYSDSGGYEQYF. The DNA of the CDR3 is TGTGCCAGCAGTTACTCTGACAGCGGGGGTTACGAGCAGTACTTC.

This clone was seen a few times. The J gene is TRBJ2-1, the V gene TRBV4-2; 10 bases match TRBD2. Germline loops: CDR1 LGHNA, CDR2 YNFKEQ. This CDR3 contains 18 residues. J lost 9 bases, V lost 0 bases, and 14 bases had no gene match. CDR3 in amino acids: CASSQDRGGLAGVLEQFF. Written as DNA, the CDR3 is TGTGCCAGCAGCCAAGATAGGGGGGGGCTAGCGGGAGTTCTTGAGCAGTTCTTC.